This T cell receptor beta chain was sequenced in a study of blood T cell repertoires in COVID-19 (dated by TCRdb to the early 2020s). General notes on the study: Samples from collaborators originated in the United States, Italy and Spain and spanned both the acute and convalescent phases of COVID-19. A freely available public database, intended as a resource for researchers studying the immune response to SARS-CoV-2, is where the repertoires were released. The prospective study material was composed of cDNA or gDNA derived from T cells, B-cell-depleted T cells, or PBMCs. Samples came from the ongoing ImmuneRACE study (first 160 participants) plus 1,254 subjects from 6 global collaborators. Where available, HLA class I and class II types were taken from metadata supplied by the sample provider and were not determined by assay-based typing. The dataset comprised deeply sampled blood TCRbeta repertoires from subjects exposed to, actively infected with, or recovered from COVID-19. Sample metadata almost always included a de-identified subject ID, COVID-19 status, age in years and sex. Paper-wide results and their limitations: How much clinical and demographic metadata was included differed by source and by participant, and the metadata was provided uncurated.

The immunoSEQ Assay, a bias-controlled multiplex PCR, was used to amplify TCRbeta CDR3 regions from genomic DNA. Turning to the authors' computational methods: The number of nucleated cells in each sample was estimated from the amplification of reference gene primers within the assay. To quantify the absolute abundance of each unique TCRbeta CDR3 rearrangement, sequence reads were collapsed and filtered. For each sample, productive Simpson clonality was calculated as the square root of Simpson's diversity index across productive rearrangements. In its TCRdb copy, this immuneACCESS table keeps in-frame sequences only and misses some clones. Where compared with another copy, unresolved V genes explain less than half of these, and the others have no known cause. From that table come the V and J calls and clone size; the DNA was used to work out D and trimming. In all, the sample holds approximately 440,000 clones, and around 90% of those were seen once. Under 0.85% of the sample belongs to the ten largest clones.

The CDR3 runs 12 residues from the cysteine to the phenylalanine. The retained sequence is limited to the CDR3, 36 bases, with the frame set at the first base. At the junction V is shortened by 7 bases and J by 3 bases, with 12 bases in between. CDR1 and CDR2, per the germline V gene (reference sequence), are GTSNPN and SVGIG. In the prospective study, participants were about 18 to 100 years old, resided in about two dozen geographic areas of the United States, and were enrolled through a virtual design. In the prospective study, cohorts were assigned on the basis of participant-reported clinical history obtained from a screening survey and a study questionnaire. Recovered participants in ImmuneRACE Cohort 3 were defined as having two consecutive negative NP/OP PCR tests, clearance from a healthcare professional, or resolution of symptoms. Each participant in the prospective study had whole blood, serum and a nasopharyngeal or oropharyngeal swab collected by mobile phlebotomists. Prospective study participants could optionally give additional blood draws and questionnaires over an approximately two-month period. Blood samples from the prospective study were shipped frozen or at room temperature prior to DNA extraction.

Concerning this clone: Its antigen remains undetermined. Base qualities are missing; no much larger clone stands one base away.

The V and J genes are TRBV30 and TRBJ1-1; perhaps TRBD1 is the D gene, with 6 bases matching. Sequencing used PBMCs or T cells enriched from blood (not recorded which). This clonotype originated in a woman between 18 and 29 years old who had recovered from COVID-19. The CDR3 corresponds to CASIQGYTEAFF. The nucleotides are TGTGCCTCAATACAGGGATACACTGAAGCTTTCTTT.